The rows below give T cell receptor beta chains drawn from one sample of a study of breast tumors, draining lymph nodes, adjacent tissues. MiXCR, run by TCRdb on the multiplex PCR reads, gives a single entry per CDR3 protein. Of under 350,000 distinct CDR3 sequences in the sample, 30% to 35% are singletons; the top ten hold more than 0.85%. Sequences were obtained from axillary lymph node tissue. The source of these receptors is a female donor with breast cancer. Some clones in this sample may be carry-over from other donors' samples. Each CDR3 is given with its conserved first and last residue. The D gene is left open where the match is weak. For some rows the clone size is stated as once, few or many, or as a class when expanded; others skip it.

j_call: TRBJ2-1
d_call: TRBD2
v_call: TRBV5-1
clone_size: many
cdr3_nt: TGCGCCAGCAGACCAGGAGGCGGGAGCTCCTACAATGAGCAGTTCTTC
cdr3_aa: CASRPGGGSSYNEQFF

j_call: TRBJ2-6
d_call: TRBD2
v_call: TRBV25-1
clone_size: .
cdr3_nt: TGTGCCAGCAGCCAAGAGGGATTAGCGGGAGGTGTCTCTGGGGCCAGCGTCTTGACTTTC
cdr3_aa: CASSQEGLAGGVSGASVLTF

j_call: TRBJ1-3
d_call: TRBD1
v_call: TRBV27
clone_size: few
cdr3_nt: TGTGCCAGCAGCCCTACCGTCGGGACAGGTGGAAACACCATATATTTT
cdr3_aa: CASSPTVGTGGNTIYF

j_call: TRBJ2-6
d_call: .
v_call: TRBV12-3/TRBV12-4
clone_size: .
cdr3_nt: TGTGCCAGCAGTTTCCGGGCCTCTGGGGCCGGCGTCCTGACTTTC
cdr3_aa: CASSFRASGAGVLTF

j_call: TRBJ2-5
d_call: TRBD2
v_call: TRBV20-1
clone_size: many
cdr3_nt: TGCAGTGCTAGGACTAGCGGGAGAGTCGGAGAGACCCAGTACTTC
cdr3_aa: CSARTSGRVGETQYF

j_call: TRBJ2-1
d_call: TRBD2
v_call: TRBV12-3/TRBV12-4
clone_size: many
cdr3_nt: TGTGCCAGCAGTTTATATCCGACTAGCGGGAGATTTCAGGAGCAGTTCTTC
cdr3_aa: CASSLYPTSGRFQEQFF

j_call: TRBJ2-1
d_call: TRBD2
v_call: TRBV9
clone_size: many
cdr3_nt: TGTGCCAGCAGCGCGGGGGGGGCGGCTCAGTTCTTC
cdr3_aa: CASSAGGAAQFF

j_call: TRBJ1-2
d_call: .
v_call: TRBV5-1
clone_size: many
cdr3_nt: TGCGCCAGCAGCTTGTCAACCTCCGGCCCTGGCTACACCTTC
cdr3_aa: CASSLSTSGPGYTF

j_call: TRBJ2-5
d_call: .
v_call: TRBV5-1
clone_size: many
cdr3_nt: TGCGCCAGTCGGTCGCGGGTTTACCAAGAGACCCAGTACTTC
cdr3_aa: CASRSRVYQETQYF

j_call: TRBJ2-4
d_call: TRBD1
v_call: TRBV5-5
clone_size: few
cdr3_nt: TGTGCCAGCAGCTTGGGAGGGACAGCAAACATTCAGTACTTC
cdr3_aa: CASSLGGTANIQYF

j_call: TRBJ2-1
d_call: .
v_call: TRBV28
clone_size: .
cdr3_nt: TGTGCCAGCAGTTTTACGGGATGGGGGGGGGGCGGACAGTTCTTC
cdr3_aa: CASSFTGWGGGGQFF

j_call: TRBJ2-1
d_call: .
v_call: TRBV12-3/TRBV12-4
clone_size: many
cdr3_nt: TGTGCCAGCCAGATGCGAGGCGGGAATGAGCAGTTCTTC
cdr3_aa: CASQMRGGNEQFF

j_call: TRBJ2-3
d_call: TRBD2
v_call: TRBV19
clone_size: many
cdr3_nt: TGTGCCAGTAGTATCGGACTAGCGGGGACAGATACGCAGTATTTT
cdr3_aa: CASSIGLAGTDTQYF

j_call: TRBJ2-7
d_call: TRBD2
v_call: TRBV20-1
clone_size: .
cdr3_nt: TGCAGTGCCAAACTAGCGGGGAGCTCCTACGAGCAGTACTTC
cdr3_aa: CSAKLAGSSYEQYF

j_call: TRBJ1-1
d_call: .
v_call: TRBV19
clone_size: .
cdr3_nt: TGTGCCAGTAGTACGGGACCTAGGGACACTGAAGCTTTCTTT
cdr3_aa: CASSTGPRDTEAFF

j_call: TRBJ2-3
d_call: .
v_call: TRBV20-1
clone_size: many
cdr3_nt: TGCAGTGCCGAATTACCCACAGATACGCAGTATTTT
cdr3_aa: CSAELPTDTQYF

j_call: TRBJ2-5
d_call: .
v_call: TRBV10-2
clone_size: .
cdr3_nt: TGCGCCAGCAGTGACAGGGTGAGGACAGAGACCCAGTACTTC
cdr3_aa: CASSDRVRTETQYF

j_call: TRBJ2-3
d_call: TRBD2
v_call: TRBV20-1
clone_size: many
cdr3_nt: TGCAGTTCTACCCCGGGACTAGCGTCAGATACGCAGTATTTT
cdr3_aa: CSSTPGLASDTQYF

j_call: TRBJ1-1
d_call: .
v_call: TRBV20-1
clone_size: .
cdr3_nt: TGCAGTGCTGAGACACCAATGAACACTGAAGCTTTCTTT
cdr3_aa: CSAETPMNTEAFF

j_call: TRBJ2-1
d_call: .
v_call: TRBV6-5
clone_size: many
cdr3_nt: TGTGCCAGCAACCGGGGCAATGAGCAGTTCTTC
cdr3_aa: CASNRGNEQFF

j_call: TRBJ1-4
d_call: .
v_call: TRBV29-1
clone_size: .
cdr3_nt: TGCAGCGTCGGTGGGGTAAAGGGCACTGAAAAACTGTTTTTT
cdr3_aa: CSVGGVKGTEKLFF

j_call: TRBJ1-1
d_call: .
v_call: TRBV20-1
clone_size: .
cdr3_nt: TGCAGTGCTAGAAAGGAGAACACTGAAGCTTTCTTT
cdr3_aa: CSARKENTEAFF

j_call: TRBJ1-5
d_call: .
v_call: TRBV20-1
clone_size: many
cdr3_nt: TGCAGTGCTAGAGACAGGGGTCGTCAGCCCCAGCATTTT
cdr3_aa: CSARDRGRQPQHF

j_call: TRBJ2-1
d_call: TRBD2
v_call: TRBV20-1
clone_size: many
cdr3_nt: TGCAGTGGTAGCGGGGGCCGGTACAATGAGCAGTTCTTC
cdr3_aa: CSGSGGRYNEQFF

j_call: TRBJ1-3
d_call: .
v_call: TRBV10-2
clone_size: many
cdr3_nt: TGCGCCAGCAGGGCTTGGAGCTCTGGAAACACCATATATTTT
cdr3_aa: CASRAWSSGNTIYF

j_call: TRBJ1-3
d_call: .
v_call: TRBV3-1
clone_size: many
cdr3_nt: TGTGCCAGCAGCCCCGACGCGGGGGGAAACACCATATATTTT
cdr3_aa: CASSPDAGGNTIYF

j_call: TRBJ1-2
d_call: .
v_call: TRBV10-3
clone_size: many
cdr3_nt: TGTGCCATCAGTGAGTCGTCCCGGAACGTTAACTATGGCTACACCTTC
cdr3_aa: CAISESSRNVNYGYTF

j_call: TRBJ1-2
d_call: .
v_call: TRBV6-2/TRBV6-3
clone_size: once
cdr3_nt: TGTGCCAGCAGTCACGGCGGGATCGGCTATGGCTACACCTTC
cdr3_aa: CASSHGGIGYGYTF

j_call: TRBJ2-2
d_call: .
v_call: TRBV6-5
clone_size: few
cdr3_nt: TGTGCCAGCAGTCGGCTGACTAGGATTAAAACCGGGGAGCTGTTTTTT
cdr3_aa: CASSRLTRIKTGELFF

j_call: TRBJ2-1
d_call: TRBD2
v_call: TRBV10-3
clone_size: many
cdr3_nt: TGTGCCATCAGCTCCTTAGCGGGAAACTCCTACAATGAGCAGTTCTTC
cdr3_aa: CAISSLAGNSYNEQFF

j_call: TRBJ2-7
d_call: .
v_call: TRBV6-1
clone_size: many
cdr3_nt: TGTGCCAGCAGTGGTAAACTACCGGGTCCGGGTAGAGGCGAGCAGTACTTC
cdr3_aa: CASSGKLPGPGRGEQYF

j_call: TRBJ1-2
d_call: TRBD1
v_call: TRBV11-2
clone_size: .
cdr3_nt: TGTGCCAGCAGCCCGGGACAGGGACACTATGGCTACACCTTC
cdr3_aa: CASSPGQGHYGYTF

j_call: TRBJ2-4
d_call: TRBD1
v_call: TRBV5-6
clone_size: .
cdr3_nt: TGTGCCAGCAGAACTCAACCCGGACGGGACAGGGTGAACATTCAGTACTTC
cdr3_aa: CASRTQPGRDRVNIQYF

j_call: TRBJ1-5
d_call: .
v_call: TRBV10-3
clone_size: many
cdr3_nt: TGTGCCACCGCCCGGGACAACCAGCCCCAGCATTTT
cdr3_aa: CATARDNQPQHF

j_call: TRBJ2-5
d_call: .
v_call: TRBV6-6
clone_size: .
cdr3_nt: TGTGCCAGCAGCCCCCGACTAGAGGGGGAGACCCAGTACTTC
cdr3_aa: CASSPRLEGETQYF

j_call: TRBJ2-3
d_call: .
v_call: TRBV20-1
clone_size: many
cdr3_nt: TGCAGTGCTAGGCGGACTGCCATCACAGATACGCAGTATTTT
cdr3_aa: CSARRTAITDTQYF

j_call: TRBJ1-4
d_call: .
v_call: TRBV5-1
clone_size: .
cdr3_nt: TGCGCCAGCAGCCATATCACAGGGATTAATGAAAAACTGTTTTTT
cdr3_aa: CASSHITGINEKLFF